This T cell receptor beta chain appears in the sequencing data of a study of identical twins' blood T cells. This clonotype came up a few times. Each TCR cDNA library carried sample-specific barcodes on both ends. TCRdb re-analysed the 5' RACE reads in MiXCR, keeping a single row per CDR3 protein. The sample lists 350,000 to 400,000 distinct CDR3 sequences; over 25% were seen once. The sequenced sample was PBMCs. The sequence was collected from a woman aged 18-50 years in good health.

The CDR3 region is CASSRLAGLQFF. The CDR3 nucleotides read TGTGCCAGCAGCCGACTAGCGGGGTTACAGTTCTTC. The V gene is TRBV28, the J gene TRBJ2-1, with TRBD2 identical over 11 bases. Trimming removed 6 bases from V and 13 bases from J; junction bases left unmatched: 5. Germline assignment: CDR1 MDHEN and CDR2 SYDVKM. The CDR3 runs to 12 residues.